Listed here are 30 T cell receptor beta chains from one sample, sequenced in a study of blood T cell repertoires in COVID-19. Produced via immunoSEQ multiplex PCR; TCRdb's table is partial and in-frame only. The sample has tens of thousands of clones; approximately 83% are singletons. What was sequenced was peripheral blood. Receptors were obtained from an older woman with acute or convalescent COVID-19.

The chain couples TRBV11-2 to TRBJ2-1; D unclear. Trimming removed 8 bases at V and 0 bases at J, with 14 bases between. Germline CDR1 reads SGHAT; CDR2 reads FQNNGV. The CDR3 runs to 15 residues. The CDR3 coding sequence is TGTGCCAGCTCTCCCCTGACTGTCTCCTACAATGAGCAGTTCTTC. The encoded protein is CASSPLTVSYNEQFF. Full variable domain (rest looked up from reference TRBV11-2 and TRBJ2-1): EAGVAQSPRYKIIEKRQSVAFWCNPISGHATLYWYQQILGQGPKLLIQFQNNGVVDDSQLPKDRFSAERLKGVDSTLKIQPAKLEDSAVYLCASSPLTVSYNEQFFGPGTRLTVL.

The V call is TRBV7-3, the J call TRBJ1-1; D uncertain. Germline-derived CDR1 and CDR2 are SGHTA and FQGTGA. CDR3 length: 13 amino acids. Trimming stripped 5 bases from V and 4 bases from J, with 11 bases between. For the CDR3, the DNA is TGTGCCAGCAGCCCCGGACGGGGCACTGAAGCTTTCTTT. Translating gives CASSPGRGTEAFF.

V is TRBV28 and J is TRBJ2-6; 11 bases fit TRBD1. The germline CDR1 and CDR2 sequences are MDHEN and SYDVKM. J gave up 1 base and V 9 bases, and 5 bases lay outside the gene matches. The CDR3 extends over 16 amino acids. Written as DNA, the CDR3 is TGTGCCAGTCGGACAGGGGGCGCGTCTGGGGCCAACGTCCTGACTTTC. It is translated as CASRTGGASGANVLTF. Filled out from reference TRBV28 and TRBJ2-6, the complete variable domain reads DVKVTQSSRYLVKRTGEKVFLECVQDMDHENMFWYRQDPGLGLRLIYFSYDVKMKEKGDIPEGYSVSREKKERFSLILESASTNQTSMYLCASRTGGASGANVLTFGAGSRLTVL.

This clone was observed a handful of times. The chain uses TRBV3-1 (or the pseudogene TRBV3-2) and TRBJ2-7; TRBD2 matches 8 bases. CDR1 LGHDT and CDR2 YNNKEL come from the germline V gene (reference sequence). V dropped 3 bases and J dropped 0; count of bases not matched to a gene: 10. This CDR3 comprises 17 residues. CDR3: CASSQIGWGTSSYEQYF. The CDR3 DNA follows: TGTGCCAGCAGCCAGATAGGGTGGGGGACTAGCTCCTACGAGCAGTACTTC.

CDR3 loop: CASSPVVGHSEDEQYF. The CDR3 nucleotides are TGTGCCAGCAGTCCGGTTGTGGGGCATAGTGAAGACGAGCAGTACTTC. The chain has TRBV6-8 and TRBJ2-7; weak D call: TRBD1 (5 bases). Germline loops: CDR1 MNHGY, CDR2 SAAAGT. Trimming removed 5 bases at V and 5 bases at J, with 22 bases between. CDR3 length: 16 amino acids.

The gene calls are TRBV7-8 and TRBJ1-5; perhaps TRBD1 as D (6 bases). V was clipped by 2 bases and J by 1 base, with 9 bases between them. The CDR3 is 15 amino acids. Germline values: CDR1 SGHVS, CDR2 FQNEAQ. The CDR3 sequence is CASSLRGGSNQPQHF. The CDR3 DNA follows: TGTGCCAGCAGCTTAAGGGGGGGCAGCAATCAGCCCCAGCATTTT.

This sequence joins TRBV15 and TRBJ1-1; TRBD1 matches 7 bases. The ends lost 4 bases at V and 5 bases at J; junction bases unmatched: 7. This CDR3 contains 14 residues. Germline assignment: CDR1 LNHNV and CDR2 YYDKDF (reference sequence). The CDR3 DNA reads TGTGCCACCAGCATTGACAGGGTAAGGACTGAAGCTTTCTTT. This gives the protein CATSIDRVRTEAFF.

J is TRBJ2-3 and V is TRBV14; D may be TRBD2 (5 bases). This CDR3 is 16 amino acids long. Trimming left V 4 bases short and J 2 bases short, with 16 bases between. The germline gives CDR1 SGHDN, CDR2 FVKESK. Here the CDR3 reads CASSPGGGYNTDTQYF. CDR3 DNA: TGTGCCAGCAGCCCAGGAGGCGGGTATAACACAGATACGCAGTATTTT.

This rearrangement joins TRBV24-1 to TRBJ2-2; 9 bases are a match to TRBD2. The CDR3 spans 14 residues. Per the germline V gene, CDR1 is KGHDR and CDR2 is SFDVKD. With V trimmed by 3 bases and J by 6 bases, 1 base remained unmatched. The CDR3 protein is CATSDRTSAGELFF. The DNA for the CDR3 is TGTGCCACCAGTGATAGGACTAGCGCCGGGGAGCTGTTTTTT.

The J gene is TRBJ2-5, the V gene TRBV13; unclear D gene. The V end was cut by 5 bases, the J end by 7 bases, with 11 bases between. The CDR3 length is 12 residues. CDR1 is PRHDT, CDR2 FYEKMQ, per germline (reference sequence). DNA for the CDR3: TGTGCCAGCAGCCAATCCTCGGGGACCCAGTACTTC. Protein: CASSQSSGTQYF.

The J gene is TRBJ2-3, the V gene TRBV5-6; 11 bases agree with TRBD1. The V gene's germline CDR1 is SGHDT and CDR2 YYEEEE. J lost 4 bases, V lost 2 bases, and 3 bases had no gene match. The CDR3 runs 15 residues. CDR3 region: CASSFGQGAADTQYF. For the CDR3, the DNA is TGTGCCAGCAGCTTCGGACAGGGGGCCGCAGATACGCAGTATTTT. The entire variable domain, with the rest obtained from reference TRBV5-6 and TRBJ2-3, is as follows: DAGVTQSPTHLIKTRGQQVTLRCSPKSGHDTVSWYQQALGQGPQFIFQYYEEEERQRGNFPDRFSGHQFPNYSSELNVNALLLGDSALYLCASSFGQGAADTQYFGPGTRLTVL.

The chain employs TRBV18 and TRBJ2-1; 12 positions agree with TRBD2. This CDR3 contains 19 residues. Per the germline V gene, CDR1 is KGHSH and CDR2 is LQKENI. V lost 1 base, J lost 4 bases, and 11 bases stayed unmatched. CDR3 amino acids: CASSPLLAGGPPRYNEQFF. The CDR3 DNA reads TGTGCCAGCTCACCACTTCTAGCGGGAGGGCCCCCTCGATACAATGAGCAGTTCTTC. Full variable domain (outside the CDR3, taken from reference TRBV18 and TRBJ2-1): NAGVMQNPRHLVRRRGQEARLRCSPMKGHSHVYWYRQLPEEGLKFMVYLQKENIIDESGMPKERFSAEFPKEGPSILRIQQVVRGDSAAYFCASSPLLAGGPPRYNEQFFGPGTRLTVL.

The gene calls are TRBV19 and TRBJ1-5, with TRBD1 identical over 9 bases. Germline trimming cut 6 bases from V and 2 bases from J; bases unmatched to any gene: 8. Germline V CDR1 and CDR2: LNHDA, SQIVND (reference sequence). The CDR3 has 16 amino acids. The CDR3 sequence: CASRGGTGRGNQPQHF. CDR3 in DNA: TGTGCCAGTAGGGGAGGGACAGGGAGAGGCAATCAGCCCCAGCATTTT.

The chain employs TRBV10-3 and TRBJ1-4, with D maybe TRBD1 (5 bases). CDR1 is ENHRY, CDR2 SYGVKD, per germline. V lost 4 bases and J 8 bases, leaving 14 bases between the germline ends. The CDR3 runs 14 residues. The CDR3 region is CAISAGGTIEKLFF. As DNA, the CDR3 is TGTGCCATCAGTGCAGGAGGGACCATCGAAAAACTGTTTTTT.

The sample holds one count of this clone. The chain has TRBV6-5 and TRBJ1-6; 7 nucleotides agree with TRBD1. Per germline, CDR1 MNHEY and CDR2 SVGAGI. The CDR3 totals 13 residues. V trimming: 9 bases; J trimming: 8 bases; junction bases outside the gene matches: 7. The CDR3 DNA follows: TGTGCCAGTGGGACAGTTTCGCATTCACCCCTCCACTTT. It encodes CASGTVSHSPLHF.

This rearrangement joins TRBV11-1 to TRBJ2-1; 9 bases line up with TRBD2. The CDR3 is made up of 16 amino acids. Per germline, CDR1 SGHAT and CDR2 FQDESV (reference sequence). V shed 4 bases, J shed 4 bases, and the junction held 8 bases outside the gene matches. CDR3 sequence: CASSSKRGEWYNEQFF. The CDR3 bases are TGTGCCAGCAGCTCTAAGCGGGGGGAGTGGTACAATGAGCAGTTCTTC.

This clone was detected only once. The J gene is TRBJ1-2, the V gene TRBV5-1, with a tentative D call TRBD1 (5 bases). The CDR3 has 15 residues. The germline V and J ends were trimmed by 4 bases and 5 bases, with 18 bases remaining between them. The germline V gene has CDR1 SGHRS and CDR2 YFSETQ. The DNA of the CDR3 is TGCGCCAGCAGCCCAGACATCGGGGGTTGGTATGGCTACACCTTC. Its protein product is CASSPDIGGWYGYTF. Full variable domain (remainder filled in from reference TRBV5-1 and TRBJ1-2): KAGVTQTPRYLIKTRGQQVTLSCSPISGHRSVSWYQQTPGQGLQFLFEYFSETQRNKGNFPGRFSGRQFSNSRSEMNVSTLELGDSALYLCASSPDIGGWYGYTFGSGTRLTVV.

This clone has more than one count but fewer than ten. The CDR3 sequence is CASSTSGSPRNEQFF. The CDR3 DNA reads TGTGCCAGCAGCACTAGCGGGAGCCCACGCAATGAGCAGTTCTTC. The V call is TRBV21-1, the J call TRBJ2-1; TRBD2 is the table's D call, not checked against the DNA. TRBV21-1 is classified as a pseudogene. The CDR3 contains 15 residues.

The V gene is TRBV4-1, the J gene TRBJ2-3; TRBD2 matches at 11 bases. The germline V gene encodes CDR1 MGHRA and CDR2 YSYEKL. V lost 4 bases, J lost 10 bases, and 10 bases stayed unmatched. The CDR3 is 15 amino acids. As DNA, the CDR3 is TGCGCCAGCAGCCGAGGGACTAGCGGTGATGGGGCGCAGTATTTT. This codes for CASSRGTSGDGAQYF.

The genes are TRBV30 and TRBJ2-2, with 7 bases fitting TRBD2. The CDR3 loop spans 16 amino acids. Per the germline V gene, CDR1 is GTSNPN and CDR2 is SVGIG (reference sequence). The junction had 10 bases not matched to a gene; V was cut back by 1 base and J by 5 bases. The CDR3 here is CAWSGLGGVQTGELFF. The CDR3 coding sequence is TGTGCCTGGAGTGGACTGGGGGGGGTCCAGACCGGGGAGCTGTTTTTT.

This clone was detected only once. The CDR3 sequence is CASNKYAEAFF. DNA of the CDR3: TGTGCCAGCAACAAGTATGCTGAAGCTTTCTTT. The genes are TRBV6-1 and TRBJ1-1; D is undetermined. CDR1 and CDR2 from the germline V gene are MNHNS and SASEGT. The CDR3 has 11 amino acids. V lost 7 bases and J 6 bases, leaving 9 bases between the germline ends.

This sequence joins TRBV20-1 and TRBJ2-1; D perhaps matches TRBD2 (6 bases). The CDR3 spans 15 residues. V lost 3 bases and J 7 bases, leaving 19 bases between the germline ends. Looked up from germline, CDR1 is DFQATT and CDR2 is SNEGSKA (reference sequence). CDR3 DNA sequence: TGCAGTGCTAGTAGATTAACGGGAGTTCCTAATGAGCAGTTCTTC. Its translation: CSASRLTGVPNEQFF.

CDR3 DNA sequence: TGTGCCAGCAGCTTGGGTATTAGCAATCAGCCCCAGCATTTT. It is translated as CASSLGISNQPQHF. The chain joins TRBV5-6 to TRBJ1-5, with D unresolved. The CDR3 loop spans 14 amino acids. Germline V lookup: CDR1 SGHDT, CDR2 YYEEEE. Trimming removed 0 bases from V and 0 bases from J, with 4 bases in between. Looking up the rest from reference TRBV5-6 and TRBJ1-5 gives the full variable domain: DAGVTQSPTHLIKTRGQQVTLRCSPKSGHDTVSWYQQALGQGPQFIFQYYEEEERQRGNFPDRFSGHQFPNYSSELNVNALLLGDSALYLCASSLGISNQPQHFGDGTRLSIL.

The gene calls are TRBV6-1 and TRBJ1-2; the D gene is possibly TRBD1 (6 bases). CDR3 length: 16 residues. Germline CDR1 MNHNS, CDR2 SASEGT. Trimming pared 1 base from V and 2 bases from J, leaving 14 bases between. The CDR3 here is CASSEEGRGQNYGYTF. The CDR3 DNA is TGTGCCAGCAGTGAAGAGGGACGGGGACAAAACTATGGCTACACCTTC.

The V gene is TRBV2, the J gene TRBJ1-4; TRBD1 matches 10 bases. Trimming cost V 5 bases and J 7 bases; bases outside gene matches: 7. This CDR3 has 15 amino acids. Germline V gives CDR1 SNHLY, CDR2 FYNNEI. The CDR3 DNA follows: TGTGCCAGCAGTCGATCGGGACAGGGGACTGAAAAACTGTTTTTT. Its translation is CASSRSGQGTEKLFF.

This sequence joins TRBV19 and TRBJ2-1; a weak D match, TRBD1 (6 bases). In germline, CDR1 is LNHDA, CDR2 SQIVND (reference sequence). This CDR3 is 16 amino acids long. V lost 5 bases and J lost 7, with 21 bases in between. For the CDR3, the DNA is TGTGCCAGTAGTCCCCTGGGGGCAGGGCGATCGAATGAGCAGTTCTTC. The encoded protein is CASSPLGAGRSNEQFF.

The genes are TRBV12-3 or TRBV12-4 and TRBJ1-5; possibly TRBD1 for D (5 bases). V was pared by 10 bases and J by 4 bases, with 14 bases between. This CDR3 has 13 residues. CDR3 in amino acids: CATQAGGNQPQHF. CDR3 bases: TGTGCCACCCAGGCCGGGGGGAATCAGCCCCAGCATTTT.

V gene TRBV5-1 combines with J gene TRBJ2-5; the D is unclear. This CDR3 has 17 residues. The V and J ends lost 4 bases and 1 base respectively, with 20 bases between them. Germline-derived CDR1 and CDR2 are SGHRS and YFSETQ. CDR3 DNA sequence: TGCGCCAGCAGCATGGGGTCTGCGCCGCGCGTCCAAGAGACCCAGTACTTC. It specifies CASSMGSAPRVQETQYF. The full variable domain, completed using reference TRBV5-1 and TRBJ2-5, is KAGVTQTPRYLIKTRGQQVTLSCSPISGHRSVSWYQQTPGQGLQFLFEYFSETQRNKGNFPGRFSGRQFSNSRSEMNVSTLELGDSALYLCASSMGSAPRVQETQYFGPGTRLLVL.

The J gene is TRBJ2-3, the V gene TRBV7-2, with D perhaps TRBD2 (7 bases). V was shortened by 8 bases and J by 0 bases, with 15 bases between the two germline ends. This CDR3 comprises 15 residues. Germline loops: CDR1 SGHTA, CDR2 FQGNSA. CDR3 DNA sequence: TGTGCCAGCTTCAAGGGGGGGCGGAGCACAGATACGCAGTATTTT. Encoded protein: CASFKGGRSTDTQYF.

The chain carries TRBV30 and TRBJ1-4; weak D call: TRBD1 (6 bases). Deletions cut 2 bases from V and 4 bases from J, with 14 bases between. The CDR3 loop spans 15 amino acids. CDR1 and CDR2 from the germline V gene are GTSNPN and SVGIG (reference sequence). The CDR3 nucleotides read TGTGCCTGGAGTCTACCGGACAGTGGTAATGAAAAACTGTTTTTT. Its protein product is CAWSLPDSGNEKLFF.